A selection of T cell receptor beta chains follows, all from one sample in a study of blood T cell repertoires in COVID-19. Method: immunoSEQ multiplex PCR; TCRdb's copy keeps in-frame clones and lacks some. The data show about 230,000 clones, with 65% to 90% seen just once and 4.5% to 6% held by the top ten. Sequencing was carried out using peripheral blood. These receptors all come from a man in his fifties with COVID-19, enrolled during active disease. Each CDR3 is given with its conserved first and last residue. D genes are given only for firm matches. A clone size is listed for some rows: how often the clone was seen (once, few, many), or a class if it is expanded.

>.|16|TRBJ2-1|TRBV4-3|.
TGCGCCAGCAGCCAAGAAAACACAGGGGGGGCCGATGAGCAGTTCTTC
CASSQENTGGADEQFF
>TRBD2|16|TRBJ2-5|TRBV11-2|.
TGTGCCAGCAGCAGCCGACTAGCGGGGGGGCCGGAGACCCAGTACTTC
CASSSRLAGGPETQYF
>.|12|TRBJ2-1|TRBV18|.
TGTGCCAGCTCACCTAGGGAGAATGAGCAGTTCTTC
CASSPRENEQFF
>.|15|TRBJ2-2|TRBV7-8|few
TGTGCCAGCATGTACCGAAGGGGGAACACCGGGGAGCTGTTTTTT
CASMYRRGNTGELFF
>.|12|TRBJ2-1|TRBV5-4|.
TGTGCCAGCAGCTTGGATTATAATGAGCAGTTCTTC
CASSLDYNEQFF
>.|18|TRBJ2-2|TRBV9|.
TGTGCCAGCAGCGTAGGAAATTTTGGGCCCGCACAGGCCGGGGAGCTGTTTTTT
CASSVGNFGPAQAGELFF
>TRBD1|14|TRBJ2-7|TRBV5-4|once
TGTGCCAGCAGCCCCGGGACAGGTGCCTACGAGCAGTACTTC
CASSPGTGAYEQYF
>TRBD2|16|TRBJ2-7|TRBV7-9|.
TGTGCCAGCAGCGTTGGCGGGACTAGCGTGTCCTACGAGCAGTACTTC
CASSVGGTSVSYEQYF
>TRBD1|14|TRBJ2-7|TRBV6-2/TRBV6-3|.
TGTGCCAGCAGTTATTTGGGACAGAGGTACGAGCAGTACTTC
CASSYLGQRYEQYF
>TRBD2|15|TRBJ2-3|TRBV4-1|.
TGCGCCAGCAGCCAAGTGACTAGCTCAACGGGTACGCAGTATTTT
CASSQVTSSTGTQYF
>.|13|TRBJ2-5|TRBV28|.
TGTGCCAGCAGGGATCCTACCAGGGAGACCCAGTACTTC
CASRDPTRETQYF
>TRBD1|14|TRBJ2-7|TRBV3-1/TRBV3-2|few
TGTGCCAGCAGCCAACACGACAGGGTCGACGAGCAGTACTTC
CASSQHDRVDEQYF
>.|15|TRBJ1-4|TRBV7-9|.
TGTGCCAGCAGCTTGGGAGTAGCAACTAATGAAAAACTGTTTTTT
CASSLGVATNEKLFF
>.|13|TRBJ2-7|TRBV29-1|.
TGCAGCGTCGGACTTTCGAGCTCCTACGAGCAGTACTTC
CSVGLSSSYEQYF
>.|17|TRBJ1-6|TRBV5-1|few
TGCGCCAGCAGCTTAGCCGAGGGTAGCTCCTATAATTCACCCCTCCACTTT
CASSLAEGSSYNSPLHF
>TRBD1|15|TRBJ1-5|TRBV9|.
TGTGCCAGTTCCCGACAGGGTGGGGAAAATCAGCCCCAGCATTTT
CASSRQGGENQPQHF
>.|12|TRBJ1-4|TRBV12-3/TRBV12-4|.
TGTGCCAGCAGAAGAGCCGAGTTAAAACTGTTTTTT
CASRRAELKLFF
>TRBD1|15|TRBJ1-5|TRBV5-4|.
TGTGCCAGCAGCGCCGGGACAGGGGCTAATCAGCCCCAGCATTTT
CASSAGTGANQPQHF
>.|18|TRBJ1-3|TRBV28|.
TGTGCCAGCAGTTTTATCGGGCAGGGAAGGGTATTAGGAAACACCATATATTTT
CASSFIGQGRVLGNTIYF
>.|17|TRBJ2-5|TRBV28|.
TGTGCCAGCAGCCTGAGGGCCGCAGCCCGTGGGAAAGAGACCCAGTACTTC
CASSLRAAARGKETQYF
>TRBD2|15|TRBJ2-7|TRBV27|.
TGTGCCAGCAGTTTACCGGGACTAGCCGCCTACGAGCAGTACTTC
CASSLPGLAAYEQYF
>TRBD1|15|TRBJ1-6|TRBV7-6|.
TGTGCCAGCAGCACTTTGGGACAGGGGCCTTCACCCCTCCACTTT
CASSTLGQGPSPLHF
>.|12|TRBJ2-7|TRBV10-3|.
TGTGCCATCAGACGGACAGATTACGAGCAGTACTTC
CAIRRTDYEQYF
>.|14|TRBJ1-5|TRBV5-5|many
TGTGCCAGCAGCTTGGACGGGGTAAGTCAGCCCCAGCATTTT
CASSLDGVSQPQHF
>.|15|TRBJ2-7|TRBV9|.
TGTGCCAGCAGCGTCGGAGCCGGACTCTCCTACGAGCAGTACTTC
CASSVGAGLSYEQYF
>.|13|TRBJ2-5|TRBV5-1|.
TGCGCCAGCAGCTTGGGGGCCAGAGAGACCCAGTACTTC
CASSLGARETQYF
>.|14|TRBJ1-6|TRBV7-9|.
TGTGCCAGCAGCCCCAACACGGGGAATTCACCCCTCCACTTT
CASSPNTGNSPLHF
>.|16|TRBJ1-6|TRBV6-1|.
TGTGCCAGCAGTGATAGCAGCAGCTCCTATAATTCACCCCTCCACTTT
CASSDSSSSYNSPLHF
>.|14|TRBJ1-1|TRBV7-3|.
TGTGCCAGCAGCTCAATGGGGGCGGATACTGAAGCTTTCTTT
CASSSMGADTEAFF
>TRBD2|16|TRBJ2-3|TRBV10-3|.
TGTGCCATCAGTGAGTATGGTAGCGGGGGGCAGGATACGCAGTATTTT
CAISEYGSGGQDTQYF
>TRBD1|13|TRBJ1-2|TRBV10-3|.
TGTGCCATCAGCCAGACAGGGGAAGGGGGCTACACCTTC
CAISQTGEGGYTF
>TRBD1|16|TRBJ2-7|TRBV11-2|.
TGTGCCAGCAGCTTAGCCGGGACAGGGGGCTCCTACGAGCAGTACTTC
CASSLAGTGGSYEQYF
>.|14|TRBJ2-7|TRBV2|.
TGTGCCAGCAGTGAAGGGCAGATCAACTACGAGCAGTACTTC
CASSEGQINYEQYF
>.|18|TRBJ1-1|TRBV3-1/TRBV3-2|.
TGTGCCAGCACTCAGTCTCTTATGGGGGGGGCTTTGAACACTGAAGCTTTCTTT
CASTQSLMGGALNTEAFF
>TRBD1|15|TRBJ1-1|TRBV23-1|.
TGCGCCAGCAGTCAACACGGACAGGGGGACACTGAAGCTTTCTTT
CASSQHGQGDTEAFF
>TRBD2|16|TRBJ2-3|TRBV18|.
TGTGCCAGCTCACCACCGGGTCTAGCGGGCACAGATACGCAGTATTTT
CASSPPGLAGTDTQYF
>.|16|TRBJ1-6|TRBV7-2|.
TGTGCCAGCAGCCGTACTGAGTTTTCTTATAATTCACCCCTCCACTTT
CASSRTEFSYNSPLHF
>.|14|TRBJ1-3|TRBV4-3|.
TGCGCCAGCAGCCTCGCGGGGTGGGGAAACACCATATATTTT
CASSLAGWGNTIYF
>TRBD2|16|TRBJ2-1|TRBV9|.
TGTGCCAGCAGCCCGCGGGGGGATCTTAGAGACAATGAGCAGTTCTTC
CASSPRGDLRDNEQFF
>.|15|TRBJ2-1|TRBV5-1|.
TGCGCCAGCAGCTTGATGGGGAGGGGGGAGGACGAGCAGTTCTTC
CASSLMGRGEDEQFF
>TRBD2|16|TRBJ2-1|TRBV18|.
TGTGCCAGCTCATCACTTCTAGCGGGGGGCTTGAATGAGCAGTTCTTC
CASSSLLAGGLNEQFF